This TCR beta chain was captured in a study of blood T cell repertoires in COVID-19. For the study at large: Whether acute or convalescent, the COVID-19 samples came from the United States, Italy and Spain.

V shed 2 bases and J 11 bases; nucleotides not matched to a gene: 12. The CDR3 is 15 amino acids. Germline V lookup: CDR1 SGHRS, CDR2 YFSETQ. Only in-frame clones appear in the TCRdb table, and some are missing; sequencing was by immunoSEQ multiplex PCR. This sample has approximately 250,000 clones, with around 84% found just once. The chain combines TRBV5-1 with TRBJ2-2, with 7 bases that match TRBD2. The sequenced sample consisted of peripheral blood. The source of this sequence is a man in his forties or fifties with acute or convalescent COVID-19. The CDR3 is CASSLYTSEEGELFF. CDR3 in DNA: TGCGCCAGCAGCTTATACACTAGCGAGGAGGGCGAGCTGTTTTTT. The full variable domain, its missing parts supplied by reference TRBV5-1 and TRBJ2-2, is KAGVTQTPRYLIKTRGQQVTLSCSPISGHRSVSWYQQTPGQGLQFLFEYFSETQRNKGNFPGRFSGRQFSNSRSEMNVSTLELGDSALYLCASSLYTSEEGELFFGEGSRLTVL.